What follows describes a single T cell receptor beta chain. Antigen: not known. This table comes from immunoSEQ multiplex PCR, and its TCRdb copy is limited to in-frame clones, with some not included. The data contain about 120,000 clones, around 87% of them singletons. The source of the sample is a study of T cell responses to AZD1222 COVID-19 vaccine. Overall study results and limits: Spike-specific TCR breadth and depth rose after two AZD1222 doses. Only after the peak T cell response were repertoires sampled. Clonal diversity may have been underestimated, and the donors were mostly white British, with more females than males.

Per the germline V gene, CDR1 is MNHEY and CDR2 is SVGEGT. The ends were cut back, 4 bases at V and 7 bases at J, with 20 bases in the middle. The CDR3 runs 15 residues. The clonotype was recovered from an adult in good health. The sample here was peripheral blood, taken on day 0 of AZD1222 vaccination. The J gene is TRBJ2-7, the V gene TRBV6-2 or TRBV6-3; either TRBD1 or TRBD2 may fit D (5 bases each). CDR3: CASSFGRGDVREQYF. The CDR3 DNA follows: TGTGCCAGCAGTTTTGGGCGAGGGGATGTCCGTGAGCAGTACTTC.